A single T cell receptor (beta chain) is shown here with its context. The entry originates in a study of shared clonotypes between healthy human individuals. Sequenced by immunoSEQ multiplex PCR; TCRdb stores in-frame clones only, minus some. The table includes 2,500,000 or so clones, 80% to 95% detected once. The CDR3 runs 15 residues. The V segment lost 2 bases and the J segment 4 bases; nucleotides outside the gene matches: 7. Germline values: CDR1 MNHNS, CDR2 SASEGT. This clonotype was sampled from a man between 18 and 29 years old in good health. Some clones in this sample may be carry-over from other donors' samples. The J gene is TRBJ2-5, the V gene TRBV6-1; 7 bases fit TRBD2. Sequenced material: naive CD4+ T cells from PBMCs. The subset: CD45RA+ positively selected. The CDR3 region is CASSELAAGRETQYF. The DNA for the CDR3 is TGTGCCAGCAGTGAACTAGCGGCCGGGCGAGAGACCCAGTACTTC.